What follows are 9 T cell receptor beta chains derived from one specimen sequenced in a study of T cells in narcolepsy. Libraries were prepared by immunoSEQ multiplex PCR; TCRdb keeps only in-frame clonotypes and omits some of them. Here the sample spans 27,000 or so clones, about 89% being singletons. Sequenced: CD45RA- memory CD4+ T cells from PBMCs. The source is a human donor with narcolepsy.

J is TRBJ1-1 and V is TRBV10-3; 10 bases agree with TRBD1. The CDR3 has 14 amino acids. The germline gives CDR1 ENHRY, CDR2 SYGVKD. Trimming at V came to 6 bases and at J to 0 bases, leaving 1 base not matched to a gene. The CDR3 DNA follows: TGTGCCATCAGGGACAGGGGGATGAACACTGAAGCTTTCTTT. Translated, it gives CAIRDRGMNTEAFF.

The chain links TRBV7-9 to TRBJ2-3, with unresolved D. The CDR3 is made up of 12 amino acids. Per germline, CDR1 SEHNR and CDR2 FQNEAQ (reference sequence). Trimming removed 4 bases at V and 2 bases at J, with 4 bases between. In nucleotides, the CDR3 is TGTGCCAGCAGCTCGACCACAGATACGCAGTATTTT. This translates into CASSSTTDTQYF. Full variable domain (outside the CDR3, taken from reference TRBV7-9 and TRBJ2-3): DTGVSQNPRHKITKRGQNVTFRCDPISEHNRLYWYRQTLGQGPEFLTYFQNEAQLEKSRLLSDRFSAERPKGSFSTLEIQRTEQGDSAMYLCASSSTTDTQYFGPGTRLTVL.

The CDR3 coding sequence is TGTGCCAGCAGCTTGCTCCGGGACAGGCACTCTGGGGCCAACGTCCTGACTTTC. Translating it yields CASSLLRDRHSGANVLTF. J is TRBJ2-6 and V is TRBV5-6; 8 nucleotides match TRBD1. The germline CDR1 and CDR2 sequences are SGHDT and YYEEEE. The trim removed 1 base at V and 0 bases at J, leaving 6 bases unmatched. The CDR3 spans 18 residues.

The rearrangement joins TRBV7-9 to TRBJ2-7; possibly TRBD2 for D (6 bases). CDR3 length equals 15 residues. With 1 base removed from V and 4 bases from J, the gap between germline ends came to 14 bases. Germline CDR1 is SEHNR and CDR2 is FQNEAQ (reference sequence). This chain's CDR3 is CASSLEGRGPYEQYV. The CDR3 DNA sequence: TGTGCCAGCAGCTTAGAGGGGCGGGGCCCATACGAGCAGTACGTC.

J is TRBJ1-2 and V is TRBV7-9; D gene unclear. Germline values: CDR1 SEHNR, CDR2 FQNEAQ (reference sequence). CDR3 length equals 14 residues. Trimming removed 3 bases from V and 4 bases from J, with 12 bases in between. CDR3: CASSFYSGSYGYTF. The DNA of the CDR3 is TGTGCCAGCAGCTTTTATTCGGGCAGCTATGGCTACACCTTC.

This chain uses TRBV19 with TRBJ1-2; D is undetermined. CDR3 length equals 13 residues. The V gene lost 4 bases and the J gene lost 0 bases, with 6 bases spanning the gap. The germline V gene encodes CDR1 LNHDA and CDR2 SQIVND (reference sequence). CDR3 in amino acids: CASSNRPNYGYTF. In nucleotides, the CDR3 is TGTGCCAGTAGTAATCGACCTAACTATGGCTACACCTTC.

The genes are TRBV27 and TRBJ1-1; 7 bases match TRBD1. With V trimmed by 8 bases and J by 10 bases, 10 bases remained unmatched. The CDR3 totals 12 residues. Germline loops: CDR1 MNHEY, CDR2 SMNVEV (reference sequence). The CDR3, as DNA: TGTGCCAGCGGACCGACAGGGCTGGGAGCTTTCTTT. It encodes CASGPTGLGAFF.

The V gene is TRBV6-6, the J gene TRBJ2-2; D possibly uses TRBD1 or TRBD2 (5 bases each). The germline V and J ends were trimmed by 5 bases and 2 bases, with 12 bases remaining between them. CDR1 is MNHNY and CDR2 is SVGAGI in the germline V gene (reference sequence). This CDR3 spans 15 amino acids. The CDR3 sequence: CASSPAGRNTGELFF. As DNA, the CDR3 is TGTGCCAGCAGTCCCGCAGGGAGAAACACCGGGGAGCTGTTTTTT.

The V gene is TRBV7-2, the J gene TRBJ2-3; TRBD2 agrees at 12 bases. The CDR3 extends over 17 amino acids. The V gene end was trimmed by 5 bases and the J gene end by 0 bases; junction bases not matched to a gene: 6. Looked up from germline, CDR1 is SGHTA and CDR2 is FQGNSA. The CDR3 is CASSPRTSGVSTDTQYF. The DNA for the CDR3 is TGTGCCAGCAGCCCCCGGACTAGCGGGGTTAGCACAGATACGCAGTATTTT. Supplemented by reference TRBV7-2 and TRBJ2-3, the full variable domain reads GAGVSQSPSNKVTEKGKDVELRCDPISGHTALYWYRQSLGQGLEFLIYFQGNSAPDKSGLPSDRFSAERTGGSVSTLTIQRTQQEDSAVYLCASSPRTSGVSTDTQYFGPGTRLTVL.